The rows below give T cell receptor beta chains drawn from one sample of a study of shared clonotypes between healthy human individuals. Measured with immunoSEQ multiplex PCR; TCRdb has only the in-frame clones, and not every one. The table has hundreds of thousands of clones, around 76% seen once. Material: PBMCs. Receptors originate from a woman in her thirties or forties in good health. Some clones in this sample may be carry-over from other donors' samples. Both conserved end residues are part of each CDR3. Each record gives: D gene, clone size, V gene, J gene, CDR3 DNA, CDR3 protein. The D gene is left open where the match is weak. Expanded clones get a size class; other rows say once, few or many, or leave the size out.

-,few,TRBV5-1,TRBJ2-4,TGCGCCAGCAGCTCGGTCTTCAGGGGACTAGCCAAAAACATTCAGTACTTC,CASSSVFRGLAKNIQYF
-,-,TRBV7-8,TRBJ2-5,TGTGCCAGCAGCTTAGCGACAGTAATGTACCAAGAGACCCAGTACTTC,CASSLATVMYQETQYF
TRBD1,-,TRBV16,TRBJ1-1,TGTGCCAGCAGGGACAGGGTTTTAACTGAAGCTTTCTTT,CASRDRVLTEAFF
-,-,TRBV5-1,TRBJ1-1,TGCGCCAGCAGCTTGGCCTTCGGTTCCCGGGGGGAAGCTTTCTTT,CASSLAFGSRGEAFF
-,once,TRBV5-1,TRBJ2-3,TGCGCCAGCCACCGGGACGGATTATCCCTCACAGATACGCAGTATTTT,CASHRDGLSLTDTQYF
-,-,TRBV9,TRBJ2-7,TGTGCCAGCAGCCTCGGACCAGAGGGCAGGCAGTACTTC,CASSLGPEGRQYF
-,few,TRBV28,TRBJ2-3,TGTGCCAGCAGTTGGGATCCCGGAGGGTGGGACACAGATACGCAGTATTTT,CASSWDPGGWDTDTQYF
-,-,TRBV7-2,TRBJ2-7,TGTGCCAGCAGCCATAGGGTGGGTCCCTACGAGCAGTACTTC,CASSHRVGPYEQYF
-,-,TRBV5-6,TRBJ2-7,TGTGCCAGCAGCTTGGACGGTTCGGGCGCCTCCTACGAGCAGTACTTC,CASSLDGSGASYEQYF
-,-,TRBV6-1,TRBJ2-3,TGTGCCAGCACAGGAAAGCCCTTTGATACGCAGTATTTT,CASTGKPFDTQYF
-,-,TRBV2,TRBJ1-4,TGTGCCAGCATTGAGGGATTGGGAGAAAAACTGTTTTTT,CASIEGLGEKLFF
TRBD2,-,TRBV30,TRBJ2-1,TGTGCCTGGAGGGGCTTCGGACTAGCAGGGTCCCATGAGCAGTTCTTC,CAWRGFGLAGSHEQFF
TRBD2,once,TRBV28,TRBJ2-3,TGTGCCAGCAGTGCCTCTAGCGGGATGTCAGATACGCAGTATTTT,CASSASSGMSDTQYF
-,few,TRBV21-1,TRBJ1-5,TGTGCCAGCGCGCACCGGGACAGGGGCAATCAGCCCCAGCATTTT,CASAHRDRGNQPQHF
-,-,TRBV7-2,TRBJ2-3,TGTGCCAGCAGCTTAGGTGGCAGGGGAACAGATACGCAGTATTTT,CASSLGGRGTDTQYF
-,-,TRBV5-1,TRBJ2-2,TGCGCCAGCAGCTTGGCGGGGGGCCAGAACACCGGGGAGCTGTTTTTT,CASSLAGGQNTGELFF
-,-,TRBV7-2,TRBJ2-5,TGTGCCAGCAGCTACCCCGGGACTCAGCAAGAGACCCAGTACTTC,CASSYPGTQQETQYF
-,-,TRBV7-7,TRBJ2-7,TGTGCTAGTCTGGGTTGGCCCAGCGAGCAGTACTTC,CASLGWPSEQYF
-,few,TRBV2,TRBJ2-7,TGTGCCAGCAGTGAAGGGGACGGCACAAGGGGTGAGCAGTACTTC,CASSEGDGTRGEQYF
-,-,TRBV2,TRBJ1-5,TGTGCCAGCAGTGACGGGACACTCAATCAGCCCCAGCATTTT,CASSDGTLNQPQHF
TRBD1,-,TRBV5-1,TRBJ1-4,TGCGCCAGCAGCCGGGACAGCGGTAATGAAAAACTGTTTTTT,CASSRDSGNEKLFF
-,-,TRBV15,TRBJ1-2,TGTGCCACCAGCAGAGATAACCCAGTAGGGGTGGGTGGCTACACCTTC,CATSRDNPVGVGGYTF
TRBD1,-,TRBV6-4,TRBJ1-2,TGTGCCAGCAGTTCGACAGGGGACTCGTTCTATGGCTACACCTTC,CASSSTGDSFYGYTF
TRBD2,-,TRBV30,TRBJ2-1,TGTGCCTGCCTAGCGGGAGTCCATGAGCAGTTCTTC,CACLAGVHEQFF
-,-,TRBV5-1,TRBJ2-3,TGCGCCAGCAGCCTCCGGCCTAGCACAGATACGCAGTATTTT,CASSLRPSTDTQYF
TRBD2,-,TRBV18,TRBJ2-2,TGTGCCAGCTCACCACGACTAGCGGGAAGTCTGGCCGGGGAGCTGTTTTTT,CASSPRLAGSLAGELFF
-,-,TRBV5-1,TRBJ1-4,TGCGCCAGCAGCTTGGGCCCCGGGGAAAAACTGTTTTTT,CASSLGPGEKLFF
TRBD2,-,TRBV10-1,TRBJ2-7,TGCGCCAGCAGTGAATTGGCGGGAGCCTACGAGCAGTACTTC,CASSELAGAYEQYF
TRBD2,-,TRBV7-3,TRBJ2-2,TGTGCCAGCAGCTTATCAGCGGGAGAGGCCGGGGAGCTGTTTTTT,CASSLSAGEAGELFF
TRBD1,-,TRBV7-6,TRBJ2-7,TGTGCCAGCAGCCGGGACAGGGACTACGAGCAGTACTTC,CASSRDRDYEQYF
-,-,TRBV11-2,TRBJ2-7,TGTGCCAGCAGCTTAGGGGCAGGATCCTACGAGCAGTACTTC,CASSLGAGSYEQYF
-,-,TRBV7-2,TRBJ1-1,TGTGCCAGCAGCTTAGGGACAAACACTGAAGCTTTCTTT,CASSLGTNTEAFF
-,-,TRBV6-5,TRBJ1-1,TGTGCCAGCAGTTACGGGACACCGACAGTGAATACTGAAGCTTTCTTT,CASSYGTPTVNTEAFF
TRBD2,-,TRBV28,TRBJ2-1,TGTGCCAGCAGTTTTTTTAGTAGGGCTAGCGGGATGGGTGAGCAGTTCTTC,CASSFFSRASGMGEQFF
-,once,TRBV7-3,TRBJ2-6,TGTGCCAGCAGTCCAACAGGGTTCTCTGGGGCCAACGTCCTGACTTTC,CASSPTGFSGANVLTF
TRBD1,-,TRBV19,TRBJ2-7,TGTGCCAGTAGTAGCCAGGGGGTTCCGTCCTACGAGCAGTACTTC,CASSSQGVPSYEQYF
-,-,TRBV15,TRBJ2-3,TGTGCCACCAGCAGAGATTGGACAGATACGCAGTATTTT,CATSRDWTDTQYF
TRBD2,-,TRBV7-2,TRBJ2-5,TGTGCCAGCAGCTTAAGGACTAGCGGCCAAGAGACCCAGTACTTC,CASSLRTSGQETQYF
-,-,TRBV7-2,TRBJ2-7,TGTGCCAGCAGCTCGTTGCCGGTCTACGAGCAGTACTTC,CASSSLPVYEQYF
TRBD1,-,TRBV5-6,TRBJ1-6,TGTGCCAGCAGCTTGGCCTGGACAGGGGATAATTCACCCCTCCACTTT,CASSLAWTGDNSPLHF
-,few,TRBV6-1,TRBJ2-3,TGTGCCAGCAGCGACCGTCGATCTAGCACAGATACGCAGTATTTT,CASSDRRSSTDTQYF
TRBD2,-,TRBV15,TRBJ2-5,TGTGCCACCAGCAGAGATCTGACCGGGAGGGCCGAGGAGACCCAGTACTTC,CATSRDLTGRAEETQYF
TRBD1,few,TRBV30,TRBJ2-5,TGTGCCTGGGGTGTACTGAAAAAGGGACAGGGGGCGGGCCAAGAGACCCAGTACTTC,CAWGVLKKGQGAGQETQYF
TRBD1,-,TRBV4-3,TRBJ2-7,TGCGCCAGCAGCCACCAACTGGGGACAGGGTCGGGCGAGCAGTACTTC,CASSHQLGTGSGEQYF
-,-,TRBV19,TRBJ2-3,TGTGCCAGTAGTCAGCCCCGGGCGTCGGAGAGCACAGATACGCAGTATTTT,CASSQPRASESTDTQYF
TRBD1,-,TRBV10-3,TRBJ1-5,TGTGCCATCAGCACAGGGGGAGTGGGTCAGCCCCAGCATTTT,CAISTGGVGQPQHF
TRBD1,-,TRBV28,TRBJ2-7,TGTGCCAGCGGGTCGCCTGGGACAGGAAACGAGCAGTACTTC,CASGSPGTGNEQYF
-,-,TRBV6-1,TRBJ2-2,TGTGCCAGCAGTGTCAGAGGGACAATAGCCGGGGAGCTGTTTTTT,CASSVRGTIAGELFF
TRBD1,once,TRBV28,TRBJ1-4,TGTGCCAGCAGTTTATCGGGACAGGGTAATGAAAAACTGTTTTTT,CASSLSGQGNEKLFF
-,-,TRBV5-1,TRBJ1-1,TGCGCCAGCAGCTTGAGGGATATGAACACTGAAGCTTTCTTT,CASSLRDMNTEAFF
-,-,TRBV27,TRBJ1-4,TGTGCCAGCAGTCGTACGGGGGTTTTAGAAAAACTGTTTTTT,CASSRTGVLEKLFF
-,-,TRBV19,TRBJ2-7,TGTGCCAGTAGTATGGTTTCAAGCGGTAACTACGAGCAGTACTTC,CASSMVSSGNYEQYF
TRBD2,-,TRBV11-1,TRBJ2-5,TGTGCCAGCAGCTTAGGGTCTAGCGGGACAGAGACCCAGTACTTC,CASSLGSSGTETQYF